Listed below are T cell receptor beta chains from one sample, sequenced in a study of blood T cell repertoires in COVID-19. The table came from immunoSEQ multiplex PCR; TCRdb's copy has only in-frame clones and leaves some out. This table has 100,000 to 120,000 clones, about 85% appearing once. Input material: peripheral blood. These receptors were obtained from a human donor in a cohort sampled during active COVID-19. Both conserved end residues are trimmed from each CDR3. A D gene is named only where the DNA matches it firmly.

v_call d_call cdr3_aa
TRBV4-3 TRBD1 ASSQDSGQEATQY
TRBV7-2 TRBD1 ASSLWGQNQPQH
TRBV10-3 NA AIRGLGSTDTQY
TRBV29-1 NA SAGRRAEETQY
TRBV11-3 TRBD1 ASSSRTGGTGELF
TRBV15 NA ATSRDLVFNEQF
TRBV29-1 NA SGSVGIQYEQY
TRBV12-3/TRBV12-4 NA ASSFGGGTEAF
TRBV2 NA ASTVGLGSPLH
TRBV5-4 NA ASSLFRDRETQY
TRBV19 TRBD2 ASSIDWTSGGGTGELF
TRBV10-2 NA ASSVLQGSYEQY
TRBV7-2 TRBD1 ASSAWGQRDSPLH
TRBV6-7 TRBD2 ASSQTSGRPGELF
TRBV5-1 NA ASSLGAGAYNEQF
TRBV5-1 NA ASSLARNADNQF
TRBV19 TRBD1 ASSAEGQGGSVGELF
TRBV6-5 NA ASSLTYLLYGYT
TRBV5-1 TRBD1 ASSSGQGTPEAF
TRBV3-1/TRBV3-2 NA ASSQGGGGPYEQY
TRBV7-2 TRBD1 ASSPRQGYGYT
TRBV18 NA ASSPTTGSSMDYGYT
TRBV6-5 NA ASSYRGALNYGYT
TRBV5-1 TRBD1 ASSAGQLSYGYT
TRBV4-1 TRBD1 ASSQGDRGREKLF
TRBV6-5 NA ASTTGSSGNTIY
TRBV11-1 NA ASSSSGGNMNTEAF
TRBV24-1 TRBD2 ATSGTSGLETQY
TRBV28 TRBD2 ASRLAGKMADTQY
TRBV3-1/TRBV3-2 TRBD1 ASSPTGRNTEAF
TRBV7-8 TRBD1 ASSPQTGAGYT
TRBV7-2 NA ASSSRLAGADTQY
TRBV19 NA ASSRSPPEAF
TRBV6-2/TRBV6-3 NA ASSYRRDTEAF
TRBV15 TRBD2 ATSRVGGRAFLENEQF
TRBV15 NA ATSRGGKSQETQY
TRBV5-6 NA ASSFRGKNSPLH
TRBV7-2 NA ASSLGLWSYNEQF
TRBV18 TRBD1 ASSARQGKGTDTQY
TRBV7-2 NA ASIPSSYNEQF
TRBV11-2 NA ASSAPEVTEAF
TRBV28 TRBD1 ASSLNRGRASGANVLT
TRBV4-3 TRBD1 ASSQGGRGLVKLF
TRBV7-2 NA ATLNRVNTEAF
TRBV27 NA ASSSLQWGELAYGYT
TRBV23-1 TRBD1 ASVRRDRAAETQY
TRBV4-1 NA ASSLRWMEEKLF
TRBV29-1 NA SVGGGRDTQY
TRBV5-4 NA ASSFAGQVNSPLH
TRBV30 TRBD2 AWSILAGGDSTDTQY
TRBV11-2 NA ASRIAGSVYGYT
TRBV5-6 NA ASSPLQDTSGELF
TRBV5-1 TRBD1 ASSEQGTGANVLT
TRBV29-1 NA SVTDLGGTGELF